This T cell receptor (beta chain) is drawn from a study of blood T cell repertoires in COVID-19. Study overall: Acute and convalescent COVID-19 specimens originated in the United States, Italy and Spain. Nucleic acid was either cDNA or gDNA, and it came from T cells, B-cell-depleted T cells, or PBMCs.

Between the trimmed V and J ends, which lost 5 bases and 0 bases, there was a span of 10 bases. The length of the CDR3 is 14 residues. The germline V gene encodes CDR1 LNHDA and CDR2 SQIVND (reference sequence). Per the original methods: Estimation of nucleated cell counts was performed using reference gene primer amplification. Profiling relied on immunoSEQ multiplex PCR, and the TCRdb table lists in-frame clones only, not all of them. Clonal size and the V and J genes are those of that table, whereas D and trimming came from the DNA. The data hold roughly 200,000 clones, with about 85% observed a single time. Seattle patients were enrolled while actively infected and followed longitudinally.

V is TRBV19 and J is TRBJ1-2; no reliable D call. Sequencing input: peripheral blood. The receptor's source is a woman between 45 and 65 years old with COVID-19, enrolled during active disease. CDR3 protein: CASSSILTNYGYTF. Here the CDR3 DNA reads TGTGCCAGTAGTTCTATTCTCACTAACTATGGCTACACCTTC.